The text below deals with one T cell receptor (beta chain). The antigen is not known. V shed 3 bases and J 3 bases; nucleotides not matched to a gene: 8. This CDR3 has 15 residues. The germline V gene has CDR1 LNHDA and CDR2 SQIVND (reference sequence). Produced via immunoSEQ multiplex PCR; TCRdb's table is partial and in-frame only. Of around 30,000 clones in the sample, around 81% were seen once. The data originate from a study of monozygotic twins with cystic fibrosis. Regarding the study as a whole: In 13 of 16 pairs, V gene usage was closest to the co-twin's.

The receptor was isolated from a girl aged 2 to 10 with cystic fibrosis. What was sequenced was blood. The chain employs TRBV19 and TRBJ2-7, with 7 nucleotides matching TRBD1. The CDR3: CASSMGDSRHYEQYF. CDR3 in DNA: TGTGCCAGTAGTATGGGGGACAGCCGACACTACGAGCAGTACTTC.